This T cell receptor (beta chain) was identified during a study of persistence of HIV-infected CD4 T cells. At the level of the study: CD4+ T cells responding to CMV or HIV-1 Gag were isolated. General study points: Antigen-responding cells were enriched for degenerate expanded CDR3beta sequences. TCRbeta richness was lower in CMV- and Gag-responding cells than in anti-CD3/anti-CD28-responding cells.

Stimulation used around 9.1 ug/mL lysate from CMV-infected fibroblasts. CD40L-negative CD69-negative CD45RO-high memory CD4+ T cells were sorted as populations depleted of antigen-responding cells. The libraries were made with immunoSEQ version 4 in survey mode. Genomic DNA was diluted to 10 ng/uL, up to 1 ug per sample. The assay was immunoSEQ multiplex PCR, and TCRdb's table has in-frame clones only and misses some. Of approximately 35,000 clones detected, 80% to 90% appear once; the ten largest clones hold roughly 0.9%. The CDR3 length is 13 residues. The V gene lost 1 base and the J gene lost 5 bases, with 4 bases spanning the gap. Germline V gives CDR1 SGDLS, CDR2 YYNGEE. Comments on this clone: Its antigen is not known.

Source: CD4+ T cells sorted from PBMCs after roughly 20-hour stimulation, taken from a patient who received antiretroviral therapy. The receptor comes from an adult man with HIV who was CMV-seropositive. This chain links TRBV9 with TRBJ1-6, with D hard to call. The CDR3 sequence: CASSVNDNSPLHF. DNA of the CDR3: TGTGCCAGCAGCGTAAACGATAATTCACCCCTCCACTTT.